The 9 T cell receptor beta chains reported below all come from one sample, sequenced in a study of shared clonotypes between healthy human individuals. Some clones are missing from TCRdb's copy, which holds only in-frame ones; the method was immunoSEQ multiplex PCR. Seen here are around 980,000 clones, around 78% observed once, and the top ten hold around 0.6%. Sequencing used memory CD4+ T cells from PBMCs. Subset specified: CD45RA-negative fraction. The receptors were sampled from a man younger than 30 in good health. Some clones in this sample may be carry-over from other donors' samples.

J is TRBJ1-2 and V is TRBV4-1; D gene uncertain. Looked up from germline, CDR1 is MGHRA and CDR2 is YSYEKL. This CDR3 region has 14 residues. V lost 3 bases and J 5 bases, leaving 13 bases between the germline ends. In nucleotides, the CDR3 is TGCGCCAGCAGCCAGATGCGGGATGGATATGGCTACACCTTC. Its translation: CASSQMRDGYGYTF.

This rearrangement joins TRBV7-3 to TRBJ2-2; D unclear. Germline V lookup: CDR1 SGHTA, CDR2 FQGTGA. This CDR3 is 16 amino acids long. V lost 5 bases, J lost 5 bases, and 18 bases lay in between. DNA of the CDR3: TGTGCCAGCAGCGAAGCTATTAGGTTGAGTACCGGGGAGCTGTTTTTT. Residues: CASSEAIRLSTGELFF. The full variable domain, completed using reference TRBV7-3 and TRBJ2-2, is GAGVSQTPSNKVTEKGKYVELRCDPISGHTALYWYRQSLGQGPEFLIYFQGTGAADDSGLPNDRFFAVRPEGSVSTLKIQRTERGDSAVYLCASSEAIRLSTGELFFGEGSRLTVL.

This clone has just a few counts. This chain uses TRBV6-6 with TRBJ1-1; D not resolved. Germline loops: CDR1 MNHNY, CDR2 SVGAGI (reference sequence). The V and J ends lost 8 bases and 5 bases respectively, with 9 bases between them. This CDR3 spans 11 amino acids. The CDR3 region is CASGIPTEAFF. In DNA, the CDR3 is TGTGCCAGCGGGATACCTACTGAAGCTTTCTTT.

The V call is TRBV2, the J call TRBJ1-2; unclear D gene. Germline V gene data show CDR1 as SNHLY and CDR2 as FYNNEI. V was cut by 3 bases and J by 4 bases, with 6 bases left in between. The CDR3 is 12 residues long. The CDR3 reads CASSERPYGYTF. DNA for the CDR3: TGTGCCAGCAGTGAGAGACCCTATGGCTACACCTTC.

In this sample, this clone turned up a few times. This chain uses TRBV4-2 with TRBJ1-2; the D is unclear. CDR1 is LGHNA and CDR2 is YNFKEQ in the germline V gene. This CDR3 comprises 11 residues. V was cut by 8 bases and J by 8 bases, with 12 bases left in between. The chain's CDR3 is CASGRVGGYTF. CDR3 bases: TGTGCCAGCGGCCGGGTGGGCGGCTACACCTTC.

V and J are TRBV30 and TRBJ1-3; TRBD1 might be the D (5 bases). The CDR3 spans 14 residues. CDR1 and CDR2 from the germline V gene are GTSNPN and SVGIG (reference sequence). V was trimmed by 6 bases and J by 0 bases, leaving 12 bases between them. CDR3 in amino acids: CACRVLSSGNTIYF. In DNA, the CDR3 is TGTGCCTGCAGGGTCCTAAGCTCTGGAAACACCATATATTTT.

The chain uses TRBV7-9 and TRBJ2-2, with no clear D. Germline assignment: CDR1 SEHNR and CDR2 FQNEAQ (reference sequence). This CDR3 is 14 amino acids long. Trimming cost V 0 bases and J 4 bases, with 6 bases left between them. CDR3 amino acids: CASSLAGSTGELFF. The CDR3 nucleotides are TGTGCCAGCAGCTTAGCTGGGTCCACCGGGGAGCTGTTTTTT.

The J gene is TRBJ1-1, the V gene TRBV2; D is uncertain. Germline CDR1 is SNHLY and CDR2 is FYNNEI. This CDR3 is built from 13 residues. The ends were cut back, 9 bases at V and 1 base at J, with 12 bases in the middle. CDR3 sequence reads: CASCLDKNTEAFF. CDR3 in DNA: TGTGCCAGTTGCTTAGACAAGAACACTGAAGCTTTCTTT.

The gene calls are TRBV18 and TRBJ2-3; 8 nucleotides line up with TRBD2. Germline V gene lookup returns CDR1 KGHSH and CDR2 LQKENI. After removal of 4 bases from V and 5 bases from J, the junction contained 8 bases not matched to a gene. This CDR3 contains 15 residues. CDR3 in amino acids: CASSLVGLAGDTQYF. The CDR3, as DNA: TGTGCCAGCTCACTTGTTGGGCTAGCGGGAGATACGCAGTATTTT.